Listed here are 19 T cell receptor beta chains from one sample, sequenced in a study of cytomegalovirus exposure and HLA in healthy donors. Researchers ran the PCR with 60 Vbeta and 13 Jbeta primers. Profiling relied on immunoSEQ multiplex PCR, and the TCRdb table lists in-frame clones only, not all of them. The sample has a few hundred thousand clones; about four fifths are singletons. The material sequenced was PBMCs. Receptors were obtained from a man aged 25-45 years in good health and CMV-seronegative.

CDR3 DNA sequence: TGTGCCAGCTCCGTGGGGCCCACTAATGAAAAACTGTTTTTT. Its translation: CASSVGPTNEKLFF. This chain links TRBV6-1 with TRBJ1-4; perhaps TRBD1 as D (5 bases). Trimming took 8 bases from V and 2 from J, leaving 12 bases between them. The CDR3 length is 14 residues. Germline CDR1 reads MNHNS; CDR2 reads SASEGT.

This clone was picked up a small number of times. Here the CDR3 reads CASSYGTGKGDTQYF. Here the CDR3 DNA reads TGTGCCAGCAGTTACGGGACAGGGAAGGGGGATACGCAGTATTTT. This chain links TRBV6-5 with TRBJ2-3; 9 positions match TRBD1. The CDR3 spans 15 residues. V lost 2 bases to trimming and J lost 6 bases; unmatched junction nucleotides: 6. Germline assignment: CDR1 MNHEY and CDR2 SVGAGI.

This clone was observed a handful of times. This chain joins TRBV27 and TRBJ2-5; no clear D. The germline gives CDR1 MNHEY, CDR2 SMNVEV (reference sequence). V was clipped by 2 bases and J by 2 bases, with 6 bases between them. The CDR3 loop spans 13 amino acids. The CDR3 region has the DNA TGTGCCAGCAGTTTAACAGTGCAAGAGACCCAGTACTTC. Residues: CASSLTVQETQYF.

About this clone itself: A read error may produce the germline difference seen at one junction end. The rearrangement links TRBV7-9 to TRBJ1-1; perhaps TRBD1 as D (6 bases). The length of the CDR3 is 15 residues. The germline V gene has CDR1 SEHNR and CDR2 FQNEAQ (reference sequence). The CDR3 spells CSSKSGQTTNTEAFF. CDR3 nucleotides: TGTTCCAGCAAATCCGGACAGACAACGAACACTGAAGCTTTCTTT.

The chain recombines TRBV7-2 with TRBJ2-5; 8 bases agree with TRBD2. Losses at the gene ends were 4 bases for V and 2 bases for J; bases not matched to a gene: 3. The CDR3 loop spans 14 amino acids. CDR1 and CDR2 (germline): SGHTA, FQGNSA. Written as DNA, the CDR3 is TGTGCCAGCAGCTGGCGGGGGGCTCAAGAGACCCAGTACTTC. Protein: CASSWRGAQETQYF.

The rearrangement joins TRBV10-3 to TRBJ2-3, with 7 positions matching TRBD1. The CDR3 runs to 16 residues. Germline CDR1 reads ENHRY; CDR2 reads SYGVKD. Losses at the gene ends were 11 bases for V and 0 bases for J; bases not matched to a gene: 14. CDR3 nucleotides: TGTGCCGTTACTACCGGGACAGATATTAGCACAGATACGCAGTATTTT. This codes for CAVTTGTDISTDTQYF.

This clone was counted a single time. V is TRBV28 and J is TRBJ2-1; D is possibly TRBD1 (5 bases). V lost 8 bases to trimming and J lost 4 bases, with 15 bases between them. Germline V gives CDR1 MDHEN, CDR2 SYDVKM. The CDR3 is 14 amino acids. The CDR3 here is CASSGLMRYNEQFF. Here the CDR3 DNA reads TGTGCCAGCTCAGGGTTAATGCGGTACAATGAGCAGTTCTTC.

The chain is built from TRBV14 and TRBJ1-2; 9 bases agree with TRBD1. Trimming at V came to 0 bases and at J to 9 bases, leaving 8 bases not matched to a gene. Germline lookup yields CDR1 SGHDN and CDR2 FVKESK. The CDR3 is made up of 15 amino acids. CDR3 amino acids: CASSQEGTGRFRYTF. The CDR3, as DNA: TGTGCCAGCAGCCAAGAGGGGACAGGGAGGTTTCGCTACACCTTC.

The chain has TRBV28 and TRBJ2-4; D not resolved. The CDR3 spans 16 residues. Looked up from germline, CDR1 is MDHEN and CDR2 is SYDVKM. V lost 6 bases, J lost 0 bases, and 15 bases lay in between. The CDR3 DNA reads TGTGCCAGCAGCCCCGACGTAACTATAGCCAAAAACATTCAGTACTTC. Protein product: CASSPDVTIAKNIQYF.

The chain carries TRBV27 and TRBJ2-7, with 7 bases fitting TRBD1. V trimming: 8 bases; J trimming: 6 bases; junction bases outside the gene matches: 13. This CDR3 has 14 residues. Germline assignment: CDR1 MNHEY and CDR2 SMNVEV (reference sequence). The CDR3 bases are TGTGCCAGCCGTAGGGGGACAGTCTTTAGCGAGCAGTACTTC. Its protein is CASRRGTVFSEQYF.

The chain uses TRBV2 and TRBJ2-5; 11 bases align to TRBD1. J lost 3 bases, V lost 7 bases, and 10 bases had no gene match. The CDR3 is 16 residues long. Germline loops: CDR1 SNHLY, CDR2 FYNNEI. Here the CDR3 DNA reads TGTGCCAGCAATTTCGGACAGGGGGCACGGGAAGAGACCCAGTACTTC. Translating it yields CASNFGQGAREETQYF. The whole variable domain, filled in from reference TRBV2 and TRBJ2-5, reads EPEVTQTPSHQVTQMGQEVILRCVPISNHLYFYWYRQILGQKVEFLVSFYNNEISEKSEIFDDQFSVERPDGSNFTLKIRSTKLEDSAMYFCASNFGQGAREETQYFGPGTRLLVL.

The rearrangement links TRBV5-1 to TRBJ2-2; 8 bases match TRBD1. With 7 bases clipped from V and 2 bases from J, the junction kept 1 base outside the gene matches. The CDR3 totals 13 residues. The V gene's germline CDR1 is SGHRS and CDR2 YFSETQ. DNA of the CDR3: TGCGCCAGCCAGGGGGCTAACACCGGGGAGCTGTTTTTT. It codes for CASQGANTGELFF.

As to this clone: Other nucleotide sequences in the sample specify the same CDR3. The chain links TRBV19 to TRBJ2-5; D not resolved. Trimming removed 0 bases from V and 5 bases from J, with 7 bases in between. The CDR3 is 13 amino acids. The germline gives CDR1 LNHDA, CDR2 SQIVND (reference sequence). CDR3 coding DNA: TGTGCCAGTAGTATAGATCTCGAGGAGACCCAGTACTTC. It is translated as CASSIDLEETQYF.

The chain recombines TRBV14 with TRBJ2-5, with 13 nucleotides matching TRBD2. CDR3 length equals 17 residues. V trimming: 3 bases; J trimming: 1 base; junction bases outside the gene matches: 5. The V gene's germline CDR1 is SGHDN and CDR2 FVKESK. This CDR3 reads CASSHPGLAGFQETQYF. The CDR3 coding sequence is TGTGCCAGCAGCCATCCGGGACTAGCGGGGTTCCAAGAGACCCAGTACTTC.

The J gene is TRBJ1-5, the V gene TRBV19; unclear D gene. Between the trimmed V and J ends, which lost 5 bases and 4 bases, there was a span of 12 bases. The CDR3 sequence is 14 residues long. Looked up from germline, CDR1 is LNHDA and CDR2 is SQIVND (reference sequence). The CDR3 nucleotides read TGTGCCAGTAGTTCCACCCGGGTAAATCAGCCCCAGCATTTT. Encoded protein: CASSSTRVNQPQHF.

This clone showed up just a few times. The chain joins TRBV2 to TRBJ2-1; a possible D gene is TRBD1 (8 bases). This CDR3 has 16 amino acids. The ends were cut back, 3 bases at V and 7 bases at J, with 19 bases in the middle. CDR1 and CDR2 from the germline V gene are SNHLY and FYNNEI. CDR3 bases: TGTGCCAGCAGTGATTTACAGGGGGGGGTTTCGAATGAGCAGTTCTTC. Protein product: CASSDLQGGVSNEQFF.

About this clone: The same CDR3 can be traced to other DNA sequences in this sample. V is TRBV28 and J is TRBJ1-5, with D unclear. CDR1 is MDHEN and CDR2 is SYDVKM in the germline V gene. The CDR3 has 14 amino acids. Trimming took off 1 base at V and 0 bases at J, with 4 bases between the two ends. As DNA, the CDR3 is TGTGCCAGCAGTTTATCGGGTAGCAATCAGCCCCAGCATTTT. Amino acids: CASSLSGSNQPQHF.

This chain joins TRBV19 and TRBJ1-2; D is undetermined. The CDR3 is 12 amino acids. V gave up 10 bases and J gave up 3 bases, with 12 bases separating them. CDR1 and CDR2 (germline): LNHDA, SQIVND (reference sequence). The DNA for the CDR3 is TGTGCCACTGAGGAGGGCTACTATGGCTACACCTTC. Amino acids: CATEEGYYGYTF.

The chain has TRBV6-5 and TRBJ2-7; 7 positions match TRBD1. V shed 6 bases and J 2 bases; nucleotides not matched to a gene: 7. The length of the CDR3 is 14 residues. The germline V gene encodes CDR1 MNHEY and CDR2 SVGAGI. CDR3 loop: CASRTGTEAYEQYF. The CDR3 nucleotides read TGTGCCAGCAGAACCGGGACAGAGGCCTACGAGCAGTACTTC.